These 14 T cell receptor beta chains share one sample of origin, sequenced in a study of blood T cell repertoires in COVID-19. Assay used: immunoSEQ multiplex PCR; TCRdb lists only in-frame clones, some missing. This sample has 200,000 to 250,000 clones, with 65% to 90% found just once. Input material: peripheral blood. These receptors all come from a woman in her forties or fifties with acute or convalescent COVID-19.

This clone was counted ten times or more. The rearrangement links TRBV5-4 to TRBJ1-4; unclear D gene. The CDR3 is 14 residues long. Germline-derived CDR1 and CDR2 are SGHNT and YYREEE (reference sequence). Trimming cost V 0 bases and J 2 bases, with 5 bases left between them. CDR3 in amino acids: CASSLAQTNEKLFF. The DNA for the CDR3 is TGTGCCAGCAGCTTGGCGCAGACTAATGAAAAACTGTTTTTT. Full variable domain (outside the CDR3, taken from reference TRBV5-4 and TRBJ1-4): ETGVTQSPTHLIKTRGQQVTLRCSSQSGHNTVSWYQQALGQGPQFIFQYYREEENGRGNFPPRFSGLQFPNYSSELNVNALELDDSALYLCASSLAQTNEKLFFGSGTQLSVL.

The CDR3 loop is CASSLGRGYSQPQHF. The CDR3 DNA follows: TGTGCCAGCAGCTTAGGTAGGGGATACAGCCAGCCCCAGCATTTT. The chain recombines TRBV7-8 with TRBJ1-5; a possible D gene is TRBD1 (5 bases). The CDR3 is 15 residues long. V lost 1 base to trimming and J lost 7 bases, with 14 bases between them. The germline V gene has CDR1 SGHVS and CDR2 FQNEAQ.

V gene TRBV21-1 combines with J gene TRBJ2-1; the table's D gene call, TRBD2, was not cross checked with the DNA. TRBV21-1 is a listed pseudogene. The CDR3 totals 16 residues. The CDR3 DNA sequence: TGTGCCAGCAGCAAATCGGGGGATTACTCCTACAATGAGCAGTTCTTC. Its protein is CASSKSGDYSYNEQFF.

The chain combines TRBV19 with TRBJ2-7; the match to TRBD2 covers 10 bases. The CDR3 spans 18 residues. From germline, CDR1 is LNHDA and CDR2 SQIVND (reference sequence). V was clipped by 3 bases and J by 2 bases; unmatched bases: 13. CDR3 nucleotide sequence: TGTGCCAGTAGTATTGGGGCTAGCGGGAGTCGAAATCCCTACGAGCAGTACTTC. The encoded protein is CASSIGASGSRNPYEQYF.

This chain connects TRBV4-3 to TRBJ1-1; no clear D gene. Germline V gene sequence: CDR1 LGHNA, CDR2 YSLEER. V lost 4 bases to trimming and J lost 2 bases, with 11 bases between them. This CDR3 spans 14 amino acids. CDR3 loop: CASSPQMLNTEAFF. The DNA for the CDR3 is TGCGCCAGCAGCCCACAGATGCTCAACACTGAAGCTTTCTTT.

This clone was seen only once. The chain joins TRBV6-2 or TRBV6-3 to TRBJ1-2; 7 nucleotides match TRBD1. V gave up 2 bases and J gave up 4 bases; unmatched junction bases: 4. The CDR3 length is 14 residues. From germline, CDR1 is MNHEY and CDR2 SVGEGT. CDR3 DNA: TGTGCCAGCAGTTACCCCGGGACAGTCTATGGCTACACCTTC. This sequence encodes CASSYPGTVYGYTF.

Only a few counts were recorded for this clone. Here the CDR3 reads CASSQAVGNSPLHF. The CDR3 DNA reads TGTGCCAGCAGTCAAGCGGTGGGCAATTCACCCCTCCACTTT. This chain connects TRBV28 to TRBJ1-6; D is uncertain. Trimming left V 5 bases short and J 7 bases short, with 12 bases between. This CDR3 spans 14 amino acids. Germline V CDR1 and CDR2: MDHEN, SYDVKM.

The rearrangement uses TRBV24-1 and TRBJ2-3; 12 positions agree with TRBD2. CDR1 and CDR2 (germline): KGHDR, SFDVKD. V was pared by 0 bases and J by 8 bases, with 5 bases of the junction left unmatched. The CDR3 loop spans 16 amino acids. The CDR3 sequence: CATSDLGASGGGTQYF. DNA for the CDR3: TGTGCCACCAGTGATTTGGGAGCTAGCGGGGGGGGTACGCAGTATTTT.

The V gene is TRBV5-1, the J gene TRBJ2-2, with D possibly matching TRBD1 (6 bases). CDR1 and CDR2 (germline): SGHRS, YFSETQ. V was cut by 2 bases and J by 4 bases, with 12 bases left in between. The CDR3 contains 15 residues. This CDR3 is CASSFGDTFTGELFF. The CDR3 region has the DNA TGCGCCAGCAGCTTTGGGGACACATTCACCGGGGAGCTGTTTTTT.

This clone was seen more than once but under ten times. J is TRBJ1-4 and V is TRBV6-5; D gene uncertain. Trimming took off 0 bases at V and 10 bases at J, with 9 bases between the two ends. From germline, CDR1 is MNHEY and CDR2 SVGAGI. CDR3 size: 13 residues. The CDR3 region has the DNA TGTGCCAGCAGTTACTCAGCAACCGGAAAACTGTTTTTT. This translates into CASSYSATGKLFF.

The gene calls are TRBV18 and TRBJ1-2; D may be TRBD1 (6 bases). The CDR3 covers 14 residues. Germline assignment: CDR1 KGHSH and CDR2 LQKENI. V was cut by 3 bases and J by 0 bases, with 8 bases left in between. The CDR3 here is CASSPGQTNYGYTF. The CDR3 DNA reads TGTGCCAGCTCACCTGGACAGACTAACTATGGCTACACCTTC.

This rearrangement joins TRBV28 to TRBJ2-5; 10 bases agree with TRBD1. Per the germline V gene, CDR1 is MDHEN and CDR2 is SYDVKM. The V and J ends lost 5 bases and 2 bases, in that order; junction bases with no gene match: 8. CDR3 length: 16 amino acids. The CDR3 DNA reads TGTGCCAGCAGTACTCCGGGACAGGGGCTTCAAGAGACCCAGTACTTC. Translation gives CASSTPGQGLQETQYF.

This sequence joins TRBV9 and TRBJ2-7; 8 bases align to TRBD2. The length of the CDR3 is 15 residues. The germline CDR1 and CDR2 sequences are SGDLS and YYNGEE. V lost 4 bases, J lost 2 bases, and 8 bases stayed unmatched. CDR3 loop: CASSPGGGIAYEQYF. CDR3 in DNA: TGTGCCAGCAGCCCCGGGGGGGGCATAGCCTACGAGCAGTACTTC.

The chain carries TRBV28 and TRBJ2-1; 9 bases are a match to TRBD1. CDR1 is MDHEN, CDR2 SYDVKM, per germline. The CDR3 runs 14 residues. Germline trimming cut 1 base from V and 6 bases from J; bases unmatched to any gene: 1. CDR3 amino acids: CASSLYRGPNEQFF. The CDR3 coding sequence is TGTGCCAGCAGTTTATACAGGGGGCCCAATGAGCAGTTCTTC.